This T cell receptor (beta chain) derives from a study of blood T cell repertoires in COVID-19. Study in general: Material from acute and convalescent COVID-19 was sourced from the United States, Italy and Spain. T cells, B-cell-depleted T cells, or PBMCs provided the cDNA or gDNA that served as material.

The protocol was immunoSEQ multiplex PCR, while the TCRdb copy is restricted to in-frame clones and leaves out a portion. This table holds about 99,000 clones, about four fifths found once. CDR3 length: 16 amino acids. CDR1 is SGHAT and CDR2 is FQNNGV in the germline V gene. The germline V and J ends were trimmed by 1 base and 0 bases, with 13 bases remaining between them. The specimen sequenced was peripheral blood. The sequence derives from an elderly woman with active or convalescent COVID-19. The chain is built from TRBV11-2 and TRBJ2-7; tentatively, D is TRBD1 (6 bases). This CDR3 reads CASSLAWGRGSYEQYF. The CDR3 region has the DNA TGTGCCAGCAGCTTAGCCTGGGGGCGAGGCTCCTACGAGCAGTACTTC. Based on the CDR3 plus reference TRBV11-2 and TRBJ2-7, the full variable domain is EAGVAQSPRYKIIEKRQSVAFWCNPISGHATLYWYQQILGQGPKLLIQFQNNGVVDDSQLPKDRFSAERLKGVDSTLKIQPAKLEDSAVYLCASSLAWGRGSYEQYFGPGTRLTVT.